The 24 T cell receptor beta chains in this list originate from one sample, sequenced in a study of blood T cell repertoires in COVID-19. Assay: immunoSEQ multiplex PCR; the TCRdb copy retains only in-frame clones and omits some. The sample yields 270,000 or so clones, approximately 83% seen once. The specimen sequenced was peripheral blood. These receptors originate from a human donor in a cohort sampled during active COVID-19.

J is TRBJ2-7 and V is TRBV5-1; 10 positions agree with TRBD1. The V segment lost 0 bases and the J segment 4 bases; nucleotides outside the gene matches: 4. The CDR3 has 15 amino acids. Per germline, CDR1 SGHRS and CDR2 YFSETQ. The CDR3 loop is CASSLAGTGVYEQYF. The CDR3 bases are TGCGCCAGCAGCTTGGCAGGGACAGGGGTGTACGAGCAGTACTTC.

The chain couples TRBV9 to TRBJ2-3, with 11 bases aligning to TRBD2. V was clipped by 4 bases and J by 4 bases; unmatched bases: 8. The V gene's germline CDR1 is SGDLS and CDR2 YYNGEE. The CDR3 sequence is 16 residues long. CDR3 sequence: CASSPSGTSGADTQYF. The CDR3 DNA is TGTGCCAGCAGCCCTTCCGGGACTAGCGGAGCAGATACGCAGTATTTT.

The chain employs TRBV14 and TRBJ1-6, with 7 bases matching TRBD1. With 2 bases clipped from V and 3 bases from J, the junction kept 7 bases outside the gene matches. The CDR3 length is 17 residues. Germline CDR1 is SGHDN and CDR2 is FVKESK. The CDR3 DNA follows: TGTGCCAGCAGCCAAATAGGACAGGAATACTATAATTCACCCCTCCACTTT. Translating it yields CASSQIGQEYYNSPLHF.

The chain combines TRBV12-3 or TRBV12-4 with TRBJ1-1, with 7 bases matching TRBD1. Trimming cost V 8 bases and J 0 bases; bases outside gene matches: 3. This CDR3 is 13 amino acids long. CDR3 region: CASEGQMNTEAFF. The CDR3 DNA follows: TGTGCCAGCGAGGGACAGATGAACACTGAAGCTTTCTTT.

V usage is TRBV18 and J usage is TRBJ1-3; D unresolved. The V gene lost 4 bases and the J gene lost 0 bases, with 4 bases spanning the gap. The CDR3 contains 13 residues. Germline values: CDR1 KGHSH, CDR2 LQKENI. The CDR3 is CASSQLSGNTIYF. CDR3 DNA: TGTGCCAGCTCACAACTCTCTGGAAACACCATATATTTT.

The V call is TRBV7-8, the J call TRBJ1-2, with 7 positions matching TRBD1. The CDR3 spans 14 residues. The V gene end was trimmed by 5 bases and the J gene end by 0 bases; junction bases not matched to a gene: 3. Germline-derived CDR1 and CDR2 are SGHVS and FQNEAQ. The CDR3 region has the DNA TGTGCCAGCAGCCGAGGGACAGCTAACTATGGCTACACCTTC. Its translation: CASSRGTANYGYTF.

V and J are TRBV5-1 and TRBJ2-2; D ambiguous. The germline V and J ends were trimmed by 4 bases and 5 bases, with 9 bases remaining between them. CDR1 and CDR2 from the germline V gene are SGHRS and YFSETQ. This CDR3 has 13 amino acids. For the CDR3, the DNA is TGCGCCAGCAGCCTAGTGGAAACCGGGGAGCTGTTTTTT. Translated, it gives CASSLVETGELFF.

The chain uses TRBV7-2 and TRBJ2-1; TRBD2 agrees at 9 bases. There are 14 residues in the CDR3. Germline CDR1 SGHTA, CDR2 FQGNSA. The trim removed 2 bases at V and 8 bases at J, leaving 4 bases unmatched. The CDR3 here is CASSLLREGHEQFF. In DNA form, the CDR3 reads TGTGCCAGCAGCTTATTGCGGGAGGGGCATGAGCAGTTCTTC.

Regarding this clone: Distinct nucleotide sequences in the sample also encode this CDR3. The chain carries TRBV28 and TRBJ1-4, with D hard to call. The CDR3 has 14 residues. The ends were cut back, 3 bases at V and 5 bases at J, with 10 bases in the middle. The germline V gene has CDR1 MDHEN and CDR2 SYDVKM. CDR3 DNA sequence: TGTGCCAGCAGTTTTGCGGGCTCAAATGAAAAACTGTTTTTT. This sequence encodes CASSFAGSNEKLFF.

The J gene is TRBJ1-2, the V gene TRBV6-1; D gene unclear. The germline CDR1 and CDR2 sequences are MNHNS and SASEGT. The CDR3 is 12 amino acids. The V gene lost 2 bases and the J gene lost 2 bases, with 3 bases spanning the gap. This CDR3 is CASSEQNYGYTF. In DNA, the CDR3 is TGTGCCAGCAGTGAACAAAACTATGGCTACACCTTC.

A single count supports this clone. The V call is TRBV6-5, the J call TRBJ1-1; unclear D gene. Germline values: CDR1 MNHEY, CDR2 SVGAGI. Trimming pared 4 bases from V and 1 base from J, leaving 7 bases between. The CDR3 length is 13 residues. In DNA form, the CDR3 reads TGTGCCAGCAGTTCCGTCGGGAACACTGAAGCTTTCTTT. It encodes CASSSVGNTEAFF.

Only one count was recorded for this clone. This CDR3 reads CASSHLTGGDGDTQYF. The DNA of the CDR3 is TGTGCCAGCAGCCACCTAACAGGGGGTGACGGAGATACGCAGTATTTT. The J gene is TRBJ2-3, the V gene TRBV14; 8 bases line up with TRBD1. V shed 3 bases and J 5 bases; nucleotides not matched to a gene: 10. CDR3 length equals 16 residues. CDR1 is SGHDN, CDR2 FVKESK, per germline.

This rearrangement joins TRBV9 to TRBJ2-7, with 9 bases matching TRBD1. The CDR3 is 15 amino acids. The V gene's germline CDR1 is SGDLS and CDR2 YYNGEE. V trimming: 2 bases; J trimming: 2 bases; junction bases outside the gene matches: 5. This CDR3 reads CASSVAGTGTYEQYF. The CDR3 nucleotides are TGTGCCAGCAGCGTTGCTGGGACAGGGACCTACGAGCAGTACTTC.

This chain uses TRBV6-5 with TRBJ2-7; TRBD2 matches at 9 bases. This CDR3 has 15 residues. J gave up 4 bases and V 0 bases, and 4 bases lay outside the gene matches. Germline loops: CDR1 MNHEY, CDR2 SVGAGI. CDR3 coding DNA: TGTGCCAGCAGTTACTCGGCGGGAGGGCGATACGAGCAGTACTTC. It codes for CASSYSAGGRYEQYF.

This rearrangement joins TRBV19 to TRBJ2-7; tentative D call: TRBD2 (7 bases). The CDR3 covers 14 residues. The ends were cut back, 4 bases at V and 5 bases at J, with 15 bases in the middle. Germline values: CDR1 LNHDA, CDR2 SQIVND (reference sequence). The CDR3 loop is CASSRGGARNEQYF. The CDR3, as DNA: TGTGCCAGTAGTAGGGGGGGGGCTCGGAACGAGCAGTACTTC.

The chain has TRBV2 and TRBJ2-7; D not resolved. With 7 bases removed from V and 2 bases from J, the gap between germline ends came to 9 bases. Germline CDR1 is SNHLY and CDR2 is FYNNEI. CDR3 length equals 12 residues. The CDR3 sequence: CASTSETYEQYF. The DNA of the CDR3 is TGTGCCAGCACCTCAGAAACCTACGAGCAGTACTTC.

The chain has TRBV6-6 and TRBJ2-7; 9 bases line up with TRBD1. The CDR3 has 14 residues. Germline CDR1 is MNHNY and CDR2 is SVGAGI (reference sequence). V gave up 7 bases and J gave up 4 bases; unmatched junction bases: 8. The CDR3 reads CASTLPGQGYEQYF. The CDR3, as DNA: TGTGCCAGCACCTTACCGGGACAGGGATACGAGCAGTACTTC.

The rearrangement links TRBV5-1 to TRBJ1-4, with 7 bases identical to TRBD1. The ends lost 2 bases at V and 7 bases at J; junction bases unmatched: 11. The CDR3 spans 16 residues. The germline V gene encodes CDR1 SGHRS and CDR2 YFSETQ. The CDR3 is CASSLDRGPVGEKLFF. The CDR3 DNA sequence: TGCGCCAGCAGCTTAGATAGGGGGCCGGTTGGTGAAAAACTGTTTTTT. Based on the CDR3 plus reference TRBV5-1 and TRBJ1-4, the full variable domain is KAGVTQTPRYLIKTRGQQVTLSCSPISGHRSVSWYQQTPGQGLQFLFEYFSETQRNKGNFPGRFSGRQFSNSRSEMNVSTLELGDSALYLCASSLDRGPVGEKLFFGSGTQLSVL.

V gene TRBV20-1 combines with J gene TRBJ2-7; D remains unclear. V was trimmed by 6 bases and J by 1 base, leaving 4 bases between them. Germline V gene lookup returns CDR1 DFQATT and CDR2 SNEGSKA (reference sequence). The CDR3 contains 10 residues. Here the CDR3 DNA reads TGCAGTGCAGAGTCCTACGAGCAGTACTTC. Amino acid sequence: CSAESYEQYF.

This clone was detected only once. The chain combines TRBV5-1 with TRBJ1-1, with a possible D match to TRBD1 (6 bases). The CDR3 is made up of 14 amino acids. The germline gives CDR1 SGHRS, CDR2 YFSETQ. Trimming removed 4 bases from V and 4 bases from J, with 14 bases in between. This CDR3 is CASSPTGLGTEAFF. CDR3 DNA: TGCGCCAGCAGCCCCACAGGGTTAGGCACTGAAGCTTTCTTT.

Here the CDR3 reads CASSLNRINYGYTF. The DNA of the CDR3 is TGTGCCAGCAGCTTGAACAGGATTAACTATGGCTACACCTTC. This sequence joins TRBV5-6 and TRBJ1-2; possibly TRBD1 for D (5 bases). CDR1 and CDR2 (germline): SGHDT, YYEEEE. Between the trimmed V and J ends, which lost 1 base and 1 base, there was a span of 8 bases. This CDR3 has 14 residues. Looking up the rest from reference TRBV5-6 and TRBJ1-2 gives the full variable domain: DAGVTQSPTHLIKTRGQQVTLRCSPKSGHDTVSWYQQALGQGPQFIFQYYEEEERQRGNFPDRFSGHQFPNYSSELNVNALLLGDSALYLCASSLNRINYGYTFGSGTRLTVV.

The chain links TRBV19 to TRBJ2-7, with 10 bases lining up with TRBD2. CDR1 LNHDA and CDR2 SQIVND come from the germline V gene (reference sequence). CDR3 length: 14 amino acids. V shed 5 bases, J shed 5 bases, and the junction held 6 bases outside the gene matches. The CDR3, as DNA: TGTGCCAGTAGTGAACTAGCGGGAATCCACGAGCAGTACTTC. This translates into CASSELAGIHEQYF.

The V gene is TRBV6-5, the J gene TRBJ2-1; tentative D call: TRBD1 (5 bases). V was pared by 6 bases and J by 9 bases, with 18 bases between. Germline V gives CDR1 MNHEY, CDR2 SVGAGI. The CDR3 has 14 amino acids. This CDR3 reads CASRSSQESGEQFF. In nucleotides, the CDR3 is TGTGCCAGCAGGAGCTCACAGGAGTCCGGTGAGCAGTTCTTC.

This clone was recorded only once. The CDR3, as DNA: TGTGCCAGCAGTAGCGTCACAGGGAATCAGCCCCAGCATTTT. Translation gives CASSSVTGNQPQHF. This rearrangement joins TRBV6-2 or TRBV6-3 to TRBJ1-5; D possibly corresponds to TRBD1 (6 bases). The germline V and J ends were trimmed by 5 bases and 4 bases, with 12 bases remaining between them. The CDR3 length is 14 residues. Germline CDR1 and CDR2: MNHEY and SVGEGT.